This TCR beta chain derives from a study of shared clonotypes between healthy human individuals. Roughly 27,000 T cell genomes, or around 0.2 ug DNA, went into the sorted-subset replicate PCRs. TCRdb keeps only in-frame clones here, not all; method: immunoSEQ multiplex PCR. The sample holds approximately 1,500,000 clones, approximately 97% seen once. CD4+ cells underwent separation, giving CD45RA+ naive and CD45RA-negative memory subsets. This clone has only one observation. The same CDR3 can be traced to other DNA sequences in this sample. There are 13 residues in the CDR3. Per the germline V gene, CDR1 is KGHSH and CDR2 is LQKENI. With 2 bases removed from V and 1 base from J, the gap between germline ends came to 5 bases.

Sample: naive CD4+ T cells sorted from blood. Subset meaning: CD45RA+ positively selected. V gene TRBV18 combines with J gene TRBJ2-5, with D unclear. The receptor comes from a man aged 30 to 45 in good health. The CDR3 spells CASSPNIQETQYF. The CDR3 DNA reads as TGTGCCAGCTCACCAAACATCCAAGAGACCCAGTACTTC.